The rows below give T cell receptor beta chains drawn from one sample of a study of T cell repertoires in cytomegalovirus infection. Their specific antigens are unknown. TCRdb used MiXCR to reprocess the reads, holding one entry per CDR3 protein. In the table there are 100,000 to 150,000 distinct CDR3 sequences, roughly a third of which are singletons. This specimen consisted of CD8+ T cells from cultured PBMCs, obtained from culture after CMV antigen stimulation. The origin of the receptors is a human donor in good health (CMV status not recorded). Some clones in this sample may be carry-over from other donors' samples. Both conserved end residues are part of each CDR3. Each record gives: D gene, J gene, V gene, clone size, CDR3 DNA, CDR3 protein. The D gene is left open where the match is weak. For some rows the clone size is stated as once, few or many, or as a class when expanded; others skip it.

TRBD1 | TRBJ1-5 | TRBV7-9 | once | TGTGCCAGCAGCTTGCCAGGGGGGGATCAGCCCCAGCATTTT | CASSLPGGDQPQHF
TRBD1 | TRBJ1-1 | TRBV6-6 | few | TGTGCCAGCAGAGGTGGACAGGGGAAAATGAACACTGAAGCTTTCTTT | CASRGGQGKMNTEAFF
NA | TRBJ2-3 | TRBV9 | few | TGTGCCAGCAGCGTATTCGACACAGATACGCAGTATTTT | CASSVFDTDTQYF
NA | TRBJ1-1 | TRBV7-9 | few | TGTGCCAGCAGTCGGGGTACTGAAGCTTTCTTT | CASSRGTEAFF
NA | TRBJ1-6 | TRBV4-1 | NA | TGCGCCAGCAGCCAAGTAGATGCCGAAAATTCACCCCTCCACTTT | CASSQVDAENSPLHF
NA | TRBJ2-3 | TRBV7-6 | few | TGTGCCAGCAGCTTGCGGAGCGGGTTACGCACAGATACGCAGTATTTT | CASSLRSGLRTDTQYF
NA | TRBJ1-1 | TRBV4-1 | NA | TGCGCCAGCAGCCAAGATCCCCTTTTACAGGATCCAAACACTGAAGCTTTCTTT | CASSQDPLLQDPNTEAFF
NA | TRBJ1-5 | TRBV6-6 | NA | TGTGCCAGCAGTTACCCAGGAGAGTTAGGCAATCAGCCCCAGCATTTT | CASSYPGELGNQPQHF
NA | TRBJ1-2 | TRBV5-4 | many | TGTGCCAGCAGCGTTACAGGTACGGGTACGCGTATCTACACCTTC | CASSVTGTGTRIYTF
TRBD1 | TRBJ2-7 | TRBV12-3/TRBV12-4 | few | TGTGCCAGCAGTCGAGGGCCGGGACAGGTTACCTACGAGCAGTACTTC | CASSRGPGQVTYEQYF
NA | TRBJ1-1 | TRBV15 | many | TGTGCCACCAGCAGCCAAGACAGGACCACTGAAGCTTTCTTT | CATSSQDRTTEAFF
NA | TRBJ2-5 | TRBV12-3/TRBV12-4 | few | TGTGCCAGCAGTTTGACTCCGCAAGAGACCCAGTACTTC | CASSLTPQETQYF
NA | TRBJ2-5 | TRBV4-1 | NA | TGCGCCAGCAGCCCCCCAAGGGGCTCAGACCAAGAGACCCAGTACTTC | CASSPPRGSDQETQYF
TRBD2 | TRBJ2-3 | TRBV20-1 | many | TGCAGTGCCGGAGGCGTGGCGGGGGGGATCACAGATACGCAGTATTTT | CSAGGVAGGITDTQYF
TRBD2 | TRBJ2-5 | TRBV7-6 | NA | TGTGCCAGCAGCTTACAATCCGGATGGACTAGCGGGGTAGAGACCCAGTACTTC | CASSLQSGWTSGVETQYF
NA | TRBJ2-1 | TRBV6-6 | many | TGTGCCAGCAGTTACTCGAAAGGTTCCCCGGGTCTTAGGTCTTACAATGAGCAGTTCTTC | CASSYSKGSPGLRSYNEQFF
NA | TRBJ2-1 | TRBV28 | NA | TGTGCCAGCAGTTTTGTTCGGCCAGGGGATGAGCAGTTCTTC | CASSFVRPGDEQFF
NA | TRBJ1-1 | TRBV19 | NA | TGTGCCAGTAGTGTCCCGAGGGGGGTTACAATGAACACTGAAGCTTTCTTT | CASSVPRGVTMNTEAFF
NA | TRBJ2-7 | TRBV15 | NA | TGTGCCACCAGCCTTGACAGCTACGAGCAGTACTTC | CATSLDSYEQYF
NA | TRBJ1-5 | TRBV20-1 | NA | TGCAGTGCTACCGGACAACCCGATCAGCCCCAGCATTTT | CSATGQPDQPQHF
NA | TRBJ1-6 | TRBV14 | few | TGTGCCAGCAGCCAAGATTTTTTCCGGGGACCGAATTCACCCCTCCACTTT | CASSQDFFRGPNSPLHF
NA | TRBJ2-3 | TRBV4-2 | NA | TGTGCCAGCAGCCAGCATCTGGCGGCGGGGATCACAGATACGCAGTATTTT | CASSQHLAAGITDTQYF
TRBD1 | TRBJ2-7 | TRBV19 | NA | TGTGCCAGTAGCCAGACAGGGAGTTCCTACGAGCAGTACTTC | CASSQTGSSYEQYF
NA | TRBJ1-6 | TRBV4-2 | many | TGTGCCAGCAGCCAGGACACGGGGGTAATATCCTATAATTCACCCCTCCACTTT | CASSQDTGVISYNSPLHF
TRBD1 | TRBJ2-5 | TRBV7-2 | few | TGTGCCAGCAGCCTCGTCAGGGGGCAAATCGAGACCCAGTACTTC | CASSLVRGQIETQYF
TRBD1 | TRBJ1-6 | TRBV9 | NA | TGTGCCAGCAGCGTTGACAGGGATTCACCCCTCCACTTT | CASSVDRDSPLHF
NA | TRBJ1-3 | TRBV19 | NA | TGTGCCACCCAGGACAGCTACTCTGGAAACACCATATATTTT | CATQDSYSGNTIYF
TRBD2 | TRBJ2-1 | TRBV6-2/TRBV6-3 | NA | TGTGCCAGCAGTTACTCCGGGACTAGCGACCACAATGAGCAGTTCTTC | CASSYSGTSDHNEQFF
NA | TRBJ1-2 | TRBV19 | once | TGTGCCAGTAGTATACCAACGGGAAACTATGGCTACACCTTC | CASSIPTGNYGYTF